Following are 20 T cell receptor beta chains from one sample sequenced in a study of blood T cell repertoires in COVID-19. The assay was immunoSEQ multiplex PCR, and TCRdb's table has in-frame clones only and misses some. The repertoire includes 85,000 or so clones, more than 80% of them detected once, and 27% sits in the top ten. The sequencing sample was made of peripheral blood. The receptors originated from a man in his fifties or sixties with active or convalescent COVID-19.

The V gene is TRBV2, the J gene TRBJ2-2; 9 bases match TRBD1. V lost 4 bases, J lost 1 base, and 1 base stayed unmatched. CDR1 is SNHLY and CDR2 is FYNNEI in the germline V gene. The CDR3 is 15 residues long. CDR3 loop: CASSVDRGNTGELFF. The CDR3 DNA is TGTGCCAGCAGTGTGGACAGGGGGAACACCGGGGAGCTGTTTTTT.

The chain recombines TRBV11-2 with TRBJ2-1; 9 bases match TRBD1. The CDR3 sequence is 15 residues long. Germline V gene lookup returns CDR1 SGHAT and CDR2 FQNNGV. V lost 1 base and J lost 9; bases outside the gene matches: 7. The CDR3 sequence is CASSLAGQGWSEQFF. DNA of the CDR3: TGTGCCAGCAGCTTAGCGGGACAGGGTTGGAGTGAGCAGTTCTTC.

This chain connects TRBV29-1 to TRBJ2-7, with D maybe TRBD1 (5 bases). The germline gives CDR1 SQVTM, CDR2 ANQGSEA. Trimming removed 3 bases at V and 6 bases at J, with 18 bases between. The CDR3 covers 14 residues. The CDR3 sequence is CSVDVGIRRVEQYF. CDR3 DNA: TGCAGCGTTGATGTTGGGATTCGCAGGGTCGAGCAGTACTTC.

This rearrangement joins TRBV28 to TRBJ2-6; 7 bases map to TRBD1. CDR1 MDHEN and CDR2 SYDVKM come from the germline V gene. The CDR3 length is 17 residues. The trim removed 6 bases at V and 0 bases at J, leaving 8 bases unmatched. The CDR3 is CASSFADRVSGANVLTF. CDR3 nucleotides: TGTGCCAGCAGCTTCGCCGACAGGGTCTCTGGGGCCAACGTCCTGACTTTC.

The DNA of the CDR3 is TGCGCCAGCAGCCAAGCCACCGGGGACAATGAGCAGTTCTTC. Translated: CASSQATGDNEQFF. The chain recombines TRBV4-3 with TRBJ2-1; possible D gene TRBD2, 5 bases. The CDR3 length is 14 residues. Trimming took off 1 base at V and 5 bases at J, with 9 bases between the two ends. The germline V gene encodes CDR1 LGHNA and CDR2 YSLEER.

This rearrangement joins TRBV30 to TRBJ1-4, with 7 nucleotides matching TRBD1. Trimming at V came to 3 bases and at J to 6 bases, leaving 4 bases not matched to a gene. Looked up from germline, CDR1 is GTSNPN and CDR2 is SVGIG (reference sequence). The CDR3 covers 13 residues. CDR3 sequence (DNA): TGTGCCTGGAGCGCTGGACAGGATGAAAAACTGTTTTTT. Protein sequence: CAWSAGQDEKLFF.

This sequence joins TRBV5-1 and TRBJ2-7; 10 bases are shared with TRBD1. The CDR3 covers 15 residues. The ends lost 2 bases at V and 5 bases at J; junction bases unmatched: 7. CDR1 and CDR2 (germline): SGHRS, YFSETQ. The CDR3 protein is CASSLTGTGVNEQYF. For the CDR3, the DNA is TGCGCCAGCAGCTTAACCGGGACAGGGGTCAACGAGCAGTACTTC.

The CDR3 DNA reads as TGTGCCAGCAGTGATGGGCCCAGCTACGAGCAGTACTTC. Translation: CASSDGPSYEQYF. V is TRBV6-1 and J is TRBJ2-7; D not certain. Deletions cut 3 bases from V and 3 bases from J, with 9 bases between. Per germline, CDR1 MNHNS and CDR2 SASEGT. The CDR3 is 13 amino acids.

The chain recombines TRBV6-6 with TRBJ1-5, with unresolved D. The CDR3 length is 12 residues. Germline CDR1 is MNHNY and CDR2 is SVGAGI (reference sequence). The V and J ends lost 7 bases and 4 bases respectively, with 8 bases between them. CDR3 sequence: CASIGGNQPQHF. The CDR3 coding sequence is TGTGCCAGCATTGGCGGTAATCAGCCCCAGCATTTT.

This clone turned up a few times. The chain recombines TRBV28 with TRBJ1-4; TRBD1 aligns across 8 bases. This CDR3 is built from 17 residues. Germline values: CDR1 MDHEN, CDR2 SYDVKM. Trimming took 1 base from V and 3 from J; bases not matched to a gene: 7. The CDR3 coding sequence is TGTGCCAGCAGTTTATCGCTGACAGGGGTACCTAATGAAAAACTGTTTTTT. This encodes CASSLSLTGVPNEKLFF.

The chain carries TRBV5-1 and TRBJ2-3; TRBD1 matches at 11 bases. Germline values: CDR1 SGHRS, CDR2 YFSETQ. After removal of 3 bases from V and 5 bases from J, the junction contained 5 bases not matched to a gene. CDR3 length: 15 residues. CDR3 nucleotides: TGCGCCAGCAGCTCCGGGACAGGGGGAGGAGATACGCAGTATTTT. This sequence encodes CASSSGTGGGDTQYF.

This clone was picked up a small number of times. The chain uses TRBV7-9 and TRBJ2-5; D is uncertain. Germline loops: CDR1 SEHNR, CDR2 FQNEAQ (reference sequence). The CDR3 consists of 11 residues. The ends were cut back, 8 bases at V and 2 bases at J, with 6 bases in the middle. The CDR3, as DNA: TGTGCCAGCGTTATGCAAGAGACCCAGTACTTC. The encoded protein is CASVMQETQYF.

CDR3 DNA: TGTGCCAGCAGCCAGGCGGGAGAGACCCAGTACTTC. Its translation is CASSQAGETQYF. The chain uses TRBV11-2 and TRBJ2-5; D is possibly TRBD2 (5 bases). Germline CDR1 reads SGHAT; CDR2 reads FQNNGV. The CDR3 consists of 12 residues. With 5 bases removed from V and 4 bases from J, the gap between germline ends came to 8 bases.

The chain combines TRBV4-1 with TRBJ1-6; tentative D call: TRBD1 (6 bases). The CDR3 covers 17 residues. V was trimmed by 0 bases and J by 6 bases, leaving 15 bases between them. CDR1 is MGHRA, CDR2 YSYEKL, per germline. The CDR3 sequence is CASSQDSGVGRNSPLHF. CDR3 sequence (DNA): TGCGCCAGCAGCCAAGATTCAGGGGTAGGGCGTAATTCACCCCTCCACTTT.

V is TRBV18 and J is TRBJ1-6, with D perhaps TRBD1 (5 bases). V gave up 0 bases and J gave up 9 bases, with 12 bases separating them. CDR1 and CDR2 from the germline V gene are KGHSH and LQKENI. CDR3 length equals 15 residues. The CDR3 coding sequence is TGTGCCAGCTCACCACCTGACTTAGGGGCTTCACCCCTCCACTTT. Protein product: CASSPPDLGASPLHF. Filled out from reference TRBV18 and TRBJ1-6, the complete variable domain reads NAGVMQNPRHLVRRRGQEARLRCSPMKGHSHVYWYRQLPEEGLKFMVYLQKENIIDESGMPKERFSAEFPKEGPSILRIQQVVRGDSAAYFCASSPPDLGASPLHFGNGTRLTVT.

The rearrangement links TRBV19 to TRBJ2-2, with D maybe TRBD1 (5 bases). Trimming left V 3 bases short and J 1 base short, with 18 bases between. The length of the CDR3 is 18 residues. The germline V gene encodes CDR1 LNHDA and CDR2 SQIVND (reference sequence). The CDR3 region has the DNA TGTGCCAGTAGTATCCTACTGCGTTGGCAGGGGAACACCGGGGAGCTGTTTTTT. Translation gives CASSILLRWQGNTGELFF.

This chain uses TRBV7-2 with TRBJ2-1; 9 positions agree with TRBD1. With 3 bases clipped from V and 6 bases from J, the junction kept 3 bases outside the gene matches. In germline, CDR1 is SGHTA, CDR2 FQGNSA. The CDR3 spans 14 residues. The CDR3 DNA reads TGTGCCAGCAGCTTCGGGGACAGGGTCAATGAGCAGTTCTTC. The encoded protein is CASSFGDRVNEQFF.

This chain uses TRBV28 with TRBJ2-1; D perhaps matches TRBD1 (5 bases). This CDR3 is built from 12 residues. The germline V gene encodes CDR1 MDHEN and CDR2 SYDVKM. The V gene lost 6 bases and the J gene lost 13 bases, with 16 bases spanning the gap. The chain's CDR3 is CASRQAGTGQFF. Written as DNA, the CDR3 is TGTGCCAGCAGGCAAGCCGGCACAGGCCAGTTCTTC.

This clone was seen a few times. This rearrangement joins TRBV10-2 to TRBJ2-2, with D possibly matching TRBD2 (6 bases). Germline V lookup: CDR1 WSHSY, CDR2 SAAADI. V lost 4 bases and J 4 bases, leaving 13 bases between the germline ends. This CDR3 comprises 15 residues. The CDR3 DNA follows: TGCGCCAGCAGTGTACTAGCCGGACTCACCGGGGAGCTGTTTTTT. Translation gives CASSVLAGLTGELFF.

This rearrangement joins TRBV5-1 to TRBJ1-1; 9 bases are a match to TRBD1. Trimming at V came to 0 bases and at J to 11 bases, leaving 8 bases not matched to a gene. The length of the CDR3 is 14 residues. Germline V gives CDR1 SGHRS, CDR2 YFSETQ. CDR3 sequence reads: CASSLVGGTGLAFF. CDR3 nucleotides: TGCGCCAGCAGCTTGGTTGGGGGGACAGGGTTGGCTTTCTTT.